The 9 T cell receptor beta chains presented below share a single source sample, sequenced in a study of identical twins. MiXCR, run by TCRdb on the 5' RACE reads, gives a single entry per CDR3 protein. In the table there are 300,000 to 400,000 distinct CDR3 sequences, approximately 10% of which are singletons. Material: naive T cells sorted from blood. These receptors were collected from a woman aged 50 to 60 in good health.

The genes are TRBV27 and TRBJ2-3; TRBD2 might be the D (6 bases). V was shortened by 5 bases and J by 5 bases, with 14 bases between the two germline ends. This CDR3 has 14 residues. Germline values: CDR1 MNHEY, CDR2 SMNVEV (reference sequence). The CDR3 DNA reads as TGTGCCAGCAGTGGGACTGCCGCTATAGATACGCAGTATTTT. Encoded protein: CASSGTAAIDTQYF.

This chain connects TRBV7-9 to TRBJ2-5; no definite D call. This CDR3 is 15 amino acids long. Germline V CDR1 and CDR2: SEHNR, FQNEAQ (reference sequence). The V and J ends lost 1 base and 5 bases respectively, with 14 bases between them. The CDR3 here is CASSLEAIYWETQYF. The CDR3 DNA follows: TGTGCCAGCAGCTTAGAAGCGATTTACTGGGAGACCCAGTACTTC.

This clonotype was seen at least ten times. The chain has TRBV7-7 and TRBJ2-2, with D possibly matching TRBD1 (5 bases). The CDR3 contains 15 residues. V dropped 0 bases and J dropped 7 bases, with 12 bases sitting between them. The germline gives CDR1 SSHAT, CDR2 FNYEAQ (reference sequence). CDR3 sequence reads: CASSLALGADGELFF. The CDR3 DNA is TGTGCCAGCAGCTTAGCGCTAGGGGCGGACGGGGAGCTGTTTTTT. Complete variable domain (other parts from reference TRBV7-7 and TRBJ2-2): GAGVSQSPRYKVTKRGQDVTLRCDPISSHATLYWYQQALGQGPEFLTYFNYEAQPDKSGLPSDRFSAERPEGSISTLTIQRTEQRDSAMYRCASSLALGADGELFFGEGSRLTVL.

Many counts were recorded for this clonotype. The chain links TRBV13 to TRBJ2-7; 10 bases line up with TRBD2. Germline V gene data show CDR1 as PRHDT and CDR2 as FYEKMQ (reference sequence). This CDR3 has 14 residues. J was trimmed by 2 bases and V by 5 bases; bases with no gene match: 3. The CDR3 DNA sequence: TGTGCCAGCAGCCACGGGACTAGCGCCTACGAGCAGTACTTC. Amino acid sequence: CASSHGTSAYEQYF. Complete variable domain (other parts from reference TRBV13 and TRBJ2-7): AAGVIQSPRHLIKEKRETATLKCYPIPRHDTVYWYQQGPGQDPQFLISFYEKMQSDKGSIPDRFSAQQFSDYHSELNMSSLELGDSALYFCASSHGTSAYEQYFGPGTRLTVT.

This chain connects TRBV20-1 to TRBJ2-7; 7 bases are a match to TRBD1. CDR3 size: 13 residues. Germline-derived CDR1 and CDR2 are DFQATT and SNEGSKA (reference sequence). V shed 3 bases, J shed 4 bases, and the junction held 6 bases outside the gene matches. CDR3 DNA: TGCAGTGCTAGTCTCGTACAGGGGTACGAGCAGTACTTC. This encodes CSASLVQGYEQYF.

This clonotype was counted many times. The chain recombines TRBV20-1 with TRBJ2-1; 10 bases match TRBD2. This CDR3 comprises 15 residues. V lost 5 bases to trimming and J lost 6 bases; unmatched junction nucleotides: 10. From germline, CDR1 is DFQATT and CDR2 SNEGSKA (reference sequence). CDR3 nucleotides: TGCAGTGCTTCACCACTAGCGGGATACTCCAATGAGCAGTTCTTC. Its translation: CSASPLAGYSNEQFF.

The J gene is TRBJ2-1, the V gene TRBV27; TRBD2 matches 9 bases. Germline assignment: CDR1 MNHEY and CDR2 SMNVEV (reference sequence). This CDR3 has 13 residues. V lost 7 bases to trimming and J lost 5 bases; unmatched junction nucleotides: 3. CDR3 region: CASMLAGHNEQFF. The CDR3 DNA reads TGTGCCAGCATGCTAGCGGGGCACAATGAGCAGTTCTTC.

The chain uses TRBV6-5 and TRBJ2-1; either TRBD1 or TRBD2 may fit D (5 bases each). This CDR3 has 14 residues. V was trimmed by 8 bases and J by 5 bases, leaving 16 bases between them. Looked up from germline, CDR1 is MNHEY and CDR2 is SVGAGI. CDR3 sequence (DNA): TGTGCCAGCGCGATGGGGCGGGCGGACAATGAGCAGTTCTTC. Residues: CASAMGRADNEQFF.

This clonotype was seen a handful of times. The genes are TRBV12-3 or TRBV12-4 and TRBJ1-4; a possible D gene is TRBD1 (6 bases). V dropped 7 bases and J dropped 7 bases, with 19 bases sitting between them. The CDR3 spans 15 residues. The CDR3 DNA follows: TGTGCCAGCATCCCAGGTGGAGGGGGAGGTGAAAAACTGTTTTTT. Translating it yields CASIPGGGGGEKLFF.